This TCR beta chain was observed in a study of blood T cell repertoires in COVID-19. Study information: Researchers got acute and convalescent COVID-19 samples from the United States, Italy and Spain. PBMCs, B-cell-depleted T cells, or T cells were the source of the cDNA or gDNA that made up the material.

Methods used by the authors: Counts of nucleated cells, estimated from reference gene primer amplification, were obtained. Some clones are missing from TCRdb's copy, which holds only in-frame ones; the method was immunoSEQ multiplex PCR. The DNA gave D and trimming, while V, J and clone size come from that table. The profile shows about 74,000 clones, around 86% of them singletons. V was pared by 7 bases and J by 6 bases, with 20 bases between. Germline-derived CDR1 and CDR2 are MNHEY and SVGEGT. This CDR3 spans 15 amino acids. This sequence was found in a woman at least 80 years old with active or convalescent COVID-19. The rearrangement uses TRBV6-2 or TRBV6-3 and TRBJ2-3, with TRBD1 as a possible D gene (6 bases). Specimen: peripheral blood. The CDR3 sequence is CASTPPGALRDTQYF. The CDR3 coding sequence is TGTGCCAGCACCCCCCCAGGGGCCCTTCGGGATACGCAGTATTTT.